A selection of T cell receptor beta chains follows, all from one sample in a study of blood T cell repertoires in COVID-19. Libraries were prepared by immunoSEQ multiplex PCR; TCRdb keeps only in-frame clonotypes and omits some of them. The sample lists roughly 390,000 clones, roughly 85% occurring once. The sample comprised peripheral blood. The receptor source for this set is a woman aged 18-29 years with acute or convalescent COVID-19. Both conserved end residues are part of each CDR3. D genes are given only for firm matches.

CDR3 protein: CAGYRGTLYNEQFF
D gene: NA
J gene: TRBJ2-1
V gene: TRBV2

CDR3 protein: CASSYDRQGNEQYF
D gene: TRBD1
J gene: TRBJ2-7
V gene: TRBV6-5

CDR3 protein: CSVDSGGNTIYF
D gene: NA
J gene: TRBJ1-3
V gene: TRBV29-1

CDR3 protein: CASSQEALLAGRNIQYF
D gene: TRBD2
J gene: TRBJ2-4
V gene: TRBV3-1/TRBV3-2

CDR3 protein: CASSPDRGLAEYNEQFF
D gene: NA
J gene: TRBJ2-1
V gene: TRBV5-1

CDR3 protein: CASKVSAGTSAYEQYF
D gene: TRBD2
J gene: TRBJ2-7
V gene: TRBV19

CDR3 protein: CASGLGTNGQTPNQPQHF
D gene: NA
J gene: TRBJ1-5
V gene: TRBV12-5

CDR3 protein: CASSRDSANYGYTF
D gene: TRBD1
J gene: TRBJ1-2
V gene: TRBV6-5

CDR3 protein: CASSYRGNTEAFF
D gene: TRBD1
J gene: TRBJ1-1
V gene: TRBV27

CDR3 protein: CAISGQGADTQYF
D gene: TRBD1
J gene: TRBJ2-3
V gene: TRBV10-3

CDR3 protein: CAWSVPGGAYEQYF
D gene: TRBD1
J gene: TRBJ2-7
V gene: TRBV30

CDR3 protein: CSVEGQNTEAFF
D gene: NA
J gene: TRBJ1-1
V gene: TRBV29-1

CDR3 protein: CSVEGSRSYAFF
D gene: NA
J gene: TRBJ1-1
V gene: TRBV29-1

CDR3 protein: CASSLSHSGELNEKLFF
D gene: NA
J gene: TRBJ1-4
V gene: TRBV5-5

CDR3 protein: CASSQEGSWETQYF
D gene: NA
J gene: TRBJ2-5
V gene: TRBV4-1

CDR3 protein: CACQSTSGGTDTQYF
D gene: TRBD2
J gene: TRBJ2-3
V gene: TRBV30

CDR3 protein: CASSLGRGLIGELFF
D gene: TRBD1
J gene: TRBJ2-2
V gene: TRBV5-4

CDR3 protein: CATSEGVGFSDTQYF
D gene: NA
J gene: TRBJ2-3
V gene: TRBV24-1

CDR3 protein: CASSLPGGGTEAFF
D gene: TRBD1
J gene: TRBJ1-1
V gene: TRBV7-3

CDR3 protein: CASGLGAGLAEAYEQYF
D gene: TRBD2
J gene: TRBJ2-7
V gene: TRBV12-5

CDR3 protein: CASSPPGNEQFF
D gene: NA
J gene: TRBJ2-1
V gene: TRBV5-1

CDR3 protein: CASSYSLAGDSYEQYF
D gene: TRBD2
J gene: TRBJ2-7
V gene: TRBV5-4

CDR3 protein: CASSALQGIRRNEKLFF
D gene: NA
J gene: TRBJ1-4
V gene: TRBV9

CDR3 protein: CASTGKGLDEQYF
D gene: NA
J gene: TRBJ2-7
V gene: TRBV7-9

CDR3 protein: CAISEPSGRESRYTGELFF
D gene: TRBD2
J gene: TRBJ2-2
V gene: TRBV10-3

CDR3 protein: CASSQSGAGGLNTGELFF
D gene: TRBD2
J gene: TRBJ2-2
V gene: TRBV23-1

CDR3 protein: CASIAGEAFF
D gene: NA
J gene: TRBJ1-1
V gene: TRBV6-5

CDR3 protein: CASSVLGLPRTGELFF
D gene: NA
J gene: TRBJ2-2
V gene: TRBV9

CDR3 protein: CASGQANYGYTF
D gene: NA
J gene: TRBJ1-2
V gene: TRBV9

CDR3 protein: CASSQIAGGPDTQYF
D gene: TRBD2
J gene: TRBJ2-3
V gene: TRBV14

CDR3 protein: CASSQGPQAFYGYTF
D gene: NA
J gene: TRBJ1-2
V gene: TRBV4-1

CDR3 protein: CASTIDGVRTYGYTF
D gene: NA
J gene: TRBJ1-2
V gene: TRBV19

CDR3 protein: CASSQIRTGGIHTQYF
D gene: TRBD1
J gene: TRBJ2-3
V gene: TRBV4-2

CDR3 protein: CASRGQGGNQPQHF
D gene: TRBD1
J gene: TRBJ1-5
V gene: TRBV6-5

CDR3 protein: CASSLRTSGGSTDTQYF
D gene: TRBD2
J gene: TRBJ2-3
V gene: TRBV5-4

CDR3 protein: CATSDLGTGVTDTQYF
D gene: TRBD1
J gene: TRBJ2-3
V gene: TRBV24-1

CDR3 protein: CASSPDNEQFF
D gene: NA
J gene: TRBJ2-1
V gene: TRBV11-1

CDR3 protein: CASSQRDSTNEKLFF
D gene: NA
J gene: TRBJ1-4
V gene: TRBV2

CDR3 protein: CASRLAFFRQGPDTQYF
D gene: NA
J gene: TRBJ2-3
V gene: TRBV12-2

CDR3 protein: CASSPVREKLFF
D gene: NA
J gene: TRBJ1-4
V gene: TRBV19

CDR3 protein: CSVEDDRSSKPYEQYF
D gene: NA
J gene: TRBJ2-7
V gene: TRBV29-1

CDR3 protein: CASSRGLAVSYNEQFF
D gene: TRBD2
J gene: TRBJ2-1
V gene: TRBV3-1/TRBV3-2

CDR3 protein: CASSQDRDRVIRGYTF
D gene: TRBD1
J gene: TRBJ1-2
V gene: TRBV4-1

CDR3 protein: CATSAGYGYTF
D gene: NA
J gene: TRBJ1-2
V gene: TRBV24-1

CDR3 protein: CASRMAGAMNTGELFF
D gene: NA
J gene: TRBJ2-2
V gene: TRBV19

CDR3 protein: CATGSGRAYEQYF
D gene: TRBD2
J gene: TRBJ2-7
V gene: TRBV6-5

CDR3 protein: CATSRAPQRSVAGETQYF
D gene: TRBD2
J gene: TRBJ2-5
V gene: TRBV15

CDR3 protein: CASRLRNTEAFF
D gene: NA
J gene: TRBJ1-1
V gene: TRBV2